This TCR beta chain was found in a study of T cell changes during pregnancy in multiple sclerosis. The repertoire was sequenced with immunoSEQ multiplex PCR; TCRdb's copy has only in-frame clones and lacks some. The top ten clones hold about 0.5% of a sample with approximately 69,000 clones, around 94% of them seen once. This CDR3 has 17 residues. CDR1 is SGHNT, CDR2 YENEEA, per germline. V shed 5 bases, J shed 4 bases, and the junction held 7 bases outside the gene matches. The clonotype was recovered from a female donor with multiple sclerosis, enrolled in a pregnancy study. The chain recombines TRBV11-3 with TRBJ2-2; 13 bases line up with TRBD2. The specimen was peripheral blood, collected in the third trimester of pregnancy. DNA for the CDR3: TGTGCCAGCAGCGCCCGGACTAGCGGGGGAGGCACCGGGGAGCTGTTTTTT. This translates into CASSARTSGGGTGELFF.